This note documents a single TCR beta chain sequence. Antigen: not known. This record comes from a study of response to subunit inactivated influenza vaccine. In TCRdb, the RT-PCR reads were re-called with MiXCR into one record per CDR3 protein. Of roughly 570,000 distinct CDR3 sequences in the sample, 12% to 15% are singletons; the top ten hold approximately 12%. The CDR3 totals 15 residues. Per the germline V gene, CDR1 is DFQATT and CDR2 is SNEGSKA (reference sequence). Losses at the gene ends were 6 bases for V and 1 base for J; bases not matched to a gene: 9. Study findings and constraints: Every seasonal influenza vaccination brings in few new T cells, the authors suggested.

Source: PBMCs from blood, taken 12 days after vaccination. The TCR originated in a man aged 50 to 59 who received an inactivated influenza vaccine. The chain employs TRBV20-1 and TRBJ2-1; 7 nucleotides match TRBD2. CDR3 coding DNA: TGCAGTGCAACACTCGGGCGGGGGTCCTACAATGAGCAGTTCTTC. Its protein is CSATLGRGSYNEQFF.